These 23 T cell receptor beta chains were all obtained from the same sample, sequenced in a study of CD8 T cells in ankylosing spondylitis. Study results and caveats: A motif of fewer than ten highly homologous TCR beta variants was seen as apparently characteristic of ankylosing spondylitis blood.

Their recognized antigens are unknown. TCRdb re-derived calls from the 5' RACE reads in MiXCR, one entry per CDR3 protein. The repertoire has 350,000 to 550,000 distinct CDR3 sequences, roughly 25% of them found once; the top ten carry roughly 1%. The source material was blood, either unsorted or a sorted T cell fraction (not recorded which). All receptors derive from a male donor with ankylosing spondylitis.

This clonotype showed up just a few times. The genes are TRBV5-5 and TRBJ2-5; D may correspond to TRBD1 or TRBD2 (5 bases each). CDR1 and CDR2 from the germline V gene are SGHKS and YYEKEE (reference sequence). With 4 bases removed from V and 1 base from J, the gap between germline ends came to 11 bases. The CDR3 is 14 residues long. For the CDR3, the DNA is TGTGCCAGCAGCGGGGGACGGACCCAAGAGACCCAGTACTTC. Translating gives CASSGGRTQETQYF.

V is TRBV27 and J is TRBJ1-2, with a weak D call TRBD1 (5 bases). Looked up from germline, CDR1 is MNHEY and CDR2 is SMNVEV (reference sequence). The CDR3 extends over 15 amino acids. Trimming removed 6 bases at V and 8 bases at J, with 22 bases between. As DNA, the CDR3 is TGTGCCAGCAGCCCGGGGCCGTCCCCCTGGTCGGGCTACACCTTC. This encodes CASSPGPSPWSGYTF.

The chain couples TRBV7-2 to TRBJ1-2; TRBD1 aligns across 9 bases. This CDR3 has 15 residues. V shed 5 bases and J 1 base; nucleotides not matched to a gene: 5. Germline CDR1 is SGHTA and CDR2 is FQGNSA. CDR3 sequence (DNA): TGTGCCAGCAGCAGGGACAGGGCCTATAACTATGGCTACACCTTC. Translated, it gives CASSRDRAYNYGYTF.

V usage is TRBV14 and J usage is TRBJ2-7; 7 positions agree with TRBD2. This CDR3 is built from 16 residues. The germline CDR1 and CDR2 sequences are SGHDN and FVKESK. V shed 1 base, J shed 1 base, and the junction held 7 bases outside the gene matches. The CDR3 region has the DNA TGTGCCAGCAGCCAAGGGCCTAGCGGCGCGTCCTACGAGCAGTACTTC. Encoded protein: CASSQGPSGASYEQYF.

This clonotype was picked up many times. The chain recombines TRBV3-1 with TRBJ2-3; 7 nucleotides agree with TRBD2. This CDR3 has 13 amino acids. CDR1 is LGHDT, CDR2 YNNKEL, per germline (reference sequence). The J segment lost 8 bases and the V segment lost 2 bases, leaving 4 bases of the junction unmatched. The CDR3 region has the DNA TGTGCCAGCAGCCAAACCTCGGGGGGTACGCAGTATTTT. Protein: CASSQTSGGTQYF.

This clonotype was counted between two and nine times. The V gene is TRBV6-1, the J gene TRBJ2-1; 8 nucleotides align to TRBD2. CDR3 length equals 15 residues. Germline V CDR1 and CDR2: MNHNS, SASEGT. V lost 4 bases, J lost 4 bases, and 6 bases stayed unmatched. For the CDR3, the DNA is TGTGCCAGCAGTGCGTCCGGGACTAGTTACAATGAGCAGTTCTTC. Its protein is CASSASGTSYNEQFF.

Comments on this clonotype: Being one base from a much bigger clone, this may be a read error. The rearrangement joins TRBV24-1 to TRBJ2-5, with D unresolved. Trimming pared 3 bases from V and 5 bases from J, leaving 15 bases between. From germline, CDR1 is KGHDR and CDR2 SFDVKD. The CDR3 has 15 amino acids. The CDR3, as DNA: TGTGCCACCAGTGATGCAGAGGACCCTACGGAGACCCAGTACTTC. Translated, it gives CATSDAEDPTETQYF.

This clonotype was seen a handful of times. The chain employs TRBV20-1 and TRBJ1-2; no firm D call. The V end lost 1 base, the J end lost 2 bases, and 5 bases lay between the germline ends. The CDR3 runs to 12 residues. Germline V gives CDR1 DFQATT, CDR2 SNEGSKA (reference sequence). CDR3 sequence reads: CSARGINYGYTF. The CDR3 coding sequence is TGCAGTGCTAGAGGCATAAACTATGGCTACACCTTC.

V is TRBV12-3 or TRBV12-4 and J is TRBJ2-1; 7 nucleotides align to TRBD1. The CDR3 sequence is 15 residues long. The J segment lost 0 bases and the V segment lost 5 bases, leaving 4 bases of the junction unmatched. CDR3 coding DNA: TGTGCCAGCAGTCACGGACAGGCCTCCTACAATGAGCAGTTCTTC. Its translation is CASSHGQASYNEQFF.

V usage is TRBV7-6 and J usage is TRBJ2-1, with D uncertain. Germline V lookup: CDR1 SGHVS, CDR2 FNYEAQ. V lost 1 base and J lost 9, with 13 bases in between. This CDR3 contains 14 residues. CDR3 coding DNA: TGTGCCAGCAGCTTAGAGGGCGAGTTAAGTGAGCAGTTCTTC. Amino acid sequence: CASSLEGELSEQFF.

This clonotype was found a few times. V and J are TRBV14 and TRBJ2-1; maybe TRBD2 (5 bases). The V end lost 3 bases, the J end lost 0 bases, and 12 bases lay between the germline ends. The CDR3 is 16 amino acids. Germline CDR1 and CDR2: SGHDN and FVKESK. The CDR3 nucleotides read TGTGCCAGCAGCCAGGCTGGACTCCGCTCCTACAATGAGCAGTTCTTC. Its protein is CASSQAGLRSYNEQFF.

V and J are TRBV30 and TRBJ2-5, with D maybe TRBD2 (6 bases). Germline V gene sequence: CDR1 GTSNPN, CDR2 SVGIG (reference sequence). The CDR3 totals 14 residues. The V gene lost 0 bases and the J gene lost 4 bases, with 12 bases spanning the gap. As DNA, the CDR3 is TGTGCCTGGAGTGTAGTCGGGAGTGGAGAGACCCAGTACTTC. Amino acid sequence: CAWSVVGSGETQYF.

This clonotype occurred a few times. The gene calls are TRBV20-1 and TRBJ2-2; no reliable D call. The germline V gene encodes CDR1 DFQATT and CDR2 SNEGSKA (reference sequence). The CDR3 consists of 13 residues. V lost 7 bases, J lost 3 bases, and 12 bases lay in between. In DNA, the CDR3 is TGCAGTGGCAAAGAGCCTTACACCGGGGAGCTGTTTTTT. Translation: CSGKEPYTGELFF.

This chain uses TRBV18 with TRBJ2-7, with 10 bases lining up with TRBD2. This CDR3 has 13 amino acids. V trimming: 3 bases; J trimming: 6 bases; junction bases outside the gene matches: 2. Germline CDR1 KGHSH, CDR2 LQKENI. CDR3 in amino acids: CASSPGLAIEQYF. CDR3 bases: TGTGCCAGCTCACCGGGACTAGCGATCGAGCAGTACTTC.

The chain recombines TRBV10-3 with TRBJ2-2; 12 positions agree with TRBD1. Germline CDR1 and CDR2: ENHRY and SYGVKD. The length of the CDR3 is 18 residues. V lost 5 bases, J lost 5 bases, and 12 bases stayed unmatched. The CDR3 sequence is CAISTGTGGASRTGELFF. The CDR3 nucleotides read TGTGCCATCAGTACCGGGACAGGGGGCGCATCGAGGACCGGGGAGCTGTTTTTT.

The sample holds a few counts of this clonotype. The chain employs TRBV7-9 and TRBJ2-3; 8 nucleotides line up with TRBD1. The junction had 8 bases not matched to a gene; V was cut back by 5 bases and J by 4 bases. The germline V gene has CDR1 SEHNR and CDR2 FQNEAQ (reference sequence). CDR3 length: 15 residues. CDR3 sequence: CASSRTGYLADTQYF. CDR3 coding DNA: TGTGCCAGCAGCCGGACAGGGTACCTTGCAGATACGCAGTATTTT.

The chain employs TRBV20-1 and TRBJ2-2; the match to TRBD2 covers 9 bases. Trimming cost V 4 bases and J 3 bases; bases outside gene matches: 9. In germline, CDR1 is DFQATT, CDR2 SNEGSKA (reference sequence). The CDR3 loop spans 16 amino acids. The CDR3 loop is CSAKGTSWGDTGELFF. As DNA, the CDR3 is TGCAGTGCTAAAGGGACTAGCTGGGGCGACACCGGGGAGCTGTTTTTT.

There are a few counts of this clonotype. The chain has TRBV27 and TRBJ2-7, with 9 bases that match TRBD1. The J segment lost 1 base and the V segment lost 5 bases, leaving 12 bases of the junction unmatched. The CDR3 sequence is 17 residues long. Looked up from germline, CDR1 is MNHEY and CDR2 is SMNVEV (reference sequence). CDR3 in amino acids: CASSPRGGTGFSYEQYF. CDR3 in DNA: TGTGCCAGCAGTCCCCGGGGCGGGACAGGGTTTTCCTACGAGCAGTACTTC.

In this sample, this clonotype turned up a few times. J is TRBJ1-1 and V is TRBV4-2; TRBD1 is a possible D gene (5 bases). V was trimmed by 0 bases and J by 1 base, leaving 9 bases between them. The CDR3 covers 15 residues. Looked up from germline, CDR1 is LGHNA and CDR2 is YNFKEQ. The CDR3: CASSQDGRENTEAFF. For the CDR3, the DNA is TGTGCCAGCAGCCAAGATGGCAGGGAGAACACTGAAGCTTTCTTT.

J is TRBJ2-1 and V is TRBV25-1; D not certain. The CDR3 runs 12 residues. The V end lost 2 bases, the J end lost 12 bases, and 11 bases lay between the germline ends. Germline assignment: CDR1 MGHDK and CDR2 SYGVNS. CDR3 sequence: CASSELGLWQFF. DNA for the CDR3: TGTGCCAGCAGTGAACTCGGTTTGTGGCAGTTCTTC.

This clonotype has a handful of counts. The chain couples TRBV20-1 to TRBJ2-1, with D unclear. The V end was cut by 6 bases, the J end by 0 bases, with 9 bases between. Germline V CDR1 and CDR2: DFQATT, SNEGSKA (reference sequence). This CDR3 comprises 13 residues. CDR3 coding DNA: TGCAGTGCCTGGAAAGGCTCCTACAATGAGCAGTTCTTC. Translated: CSAWKGSYNEQFF.

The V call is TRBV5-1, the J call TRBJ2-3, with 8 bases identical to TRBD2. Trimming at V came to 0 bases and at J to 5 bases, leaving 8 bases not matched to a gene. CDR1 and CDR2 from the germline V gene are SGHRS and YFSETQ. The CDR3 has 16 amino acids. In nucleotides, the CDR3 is TGCGCCAGCAGCTTGGAGACTAGCGAATTAGGAGATACGCAGTATTTT. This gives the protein CASSLETSELGDTQYF. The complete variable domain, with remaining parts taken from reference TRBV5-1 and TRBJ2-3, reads KAGVTQTPRYLIKTRGQQVTLSCSPISGHRSVSWYQQTPGQGLQFLFEYFSETQRNKGNFPGRFSGRQFSNSRSEMNVSTLELGDSALYLCASSLETSELGDTQYFGPGTRLTVL.

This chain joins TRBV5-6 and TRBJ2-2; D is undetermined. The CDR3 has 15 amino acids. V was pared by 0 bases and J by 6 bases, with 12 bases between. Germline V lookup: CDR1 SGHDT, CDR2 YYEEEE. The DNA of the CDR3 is TGTGCCAGCAGCTTGGGCCCTCTTGTGGCCGGGGAGCTGTTTTTT. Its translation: CASSLGPLVAGELFF.